A single TCR beta chain is shown here with its context. The CDR3 length is 17 residues. CDR1 SGHTA and CDR2 FQGNSA come from the germline V gene. The V and J ends lost 1 base and 8 bases, in that order; junction bases with no gene match: 10. In the authors' workflow: Quantification of nucleated cells was approximated via reference gene primer amplification. Profiled with immunoSEQ multiplex PCR; TCRdb holds only in-frame clones, not every one. V and J calls and clone size are given by that table; D and trimming were obtained from the DNA. Among about 160,000 clones listed, just under 95% were seen once. The data were obtained in a study of blood T cell repertoires in COVID-19. At the level of the study: The origin of the acute and convalescent COVID-19 samples was the United States, Italy and Spain. The analysed material was cDNA or gDNA that came from T cells, B-cell-depleted T cells, or PBMCs.

The clonotype was recovered from a woman aged 45-59 years with acute or convalescent COVID-19. J is TRBJ2-2 and V is TRBV7-2, with 10 bases lining up with TRBD2. The sample taken for sequencing was peripheral blood. CDR3 region: CASSLGIASGRPGELFF. DNA for the CDR3: TGTGCCAGCAGCTTAGGGATCGCTAGCGGGAGACCGGGGGAGCTGTTTTTT.